A selection of T cell receptor beta chains follows, all from one sample in a study of shared clonotypes between healthy human individuals. Generated by immunoSEQ multiplex PCR, the TCRdb table keeps only in-frame clones and is missing some. The sample consists of under 850,000 clones, approximately 72% of them appearing once. The specimen was memory CD4+ T cells sorted from blood. All receptors derive from a woman younger than 45 in good health. The conserved cysteine and the conserved F or W are not part of the CDR3 here. The D gene is left open where the match is weak.

j_gene | v_gene | d_gene | CDR3aa
TRBJ2-1 | TRBV6-9 | . | ASGEMSYNEQF
TRBJ2-5 | TRBV28 | TRBD2 | ASNPAGEVEETQY
TRBJ2-7 | TRBV4-2 | TRBD1 | ASSQVWQGAAEQY
TRBJ1-1 | TRBV6-6 | . | ASSHWGQGYTEAF
TRBJ2-7 | TRBV30 | TRBD1 | AWSAHGQVRQY
TRBJ2-2 | TRBV28 | . | ASSLGGRTGELF
TRBJ2-7 | TRBV14 | TRBD1 | ASSLRQGVTYEQY
TRBJ1-2 | TRBV7-2 | TRBD1 | ASSFGTGGDGYT
TRBJ2-5 | TRBV6-1 | TRBD2 | AAREGGETQY
TRBJ2-7 | TRBV28 | TRBD2 | ASIGLGGLANYEQY
TRBJ1-5 | TRBV19 | . | ASSIDKQGGQPQH
TRBJ1-5 | TRBV7-9 | TRBD1 | ASSPQGAGNQPQH
TRBJ2-5 | TRBV19 | TRBD1 | ASSIGGTGIETQY
TRBJ2-4 | TRBV6-1 | TRBD2 | ASSALAGGSKNIQY
TRBJ1-4 | TRBV6-5 | . | ASSTSFNEKLF
TRBJ1-3 | TRBV4-1 | . | ASSQGFGSGNTIY
TRBJ1-5 | TRBV19 | . | ASSTLQVSMVGSNQPQH
TRBJ2-2 | TRBV29-1 | . | SVKTGTWDTGELF
TRBJ2-7 | TRBV4-1 | TRBD2 | ASSLVAGGTYEQY
TRBJ1-1 | TRBV2 | TRBD1 | ASSAGRDRS
TRBJ2-5 | TRBV2 | . | ASSDWETQY
TRBJ1-1 | TRBV5-1 | . | ASSLEGGGIEAF
TRBJ2-7 | TRBV13 | . | ASSLEGDPSYEQY
TRBJ2-3 | TRBV6-6 | . | ASSYGVAATDTQY
TRBJ2-7 | TRBV30 | . | AWTPRGSVSYEQY
TRBJ1-2 | TRBV29-1 | . | SVELRGAYT
TRBJ1-1 | TRBV6-5 | TRBD1 | ASSYSGQGAAEAF
TRBJ1-2 | TRBV28 | . | ASRTPGAAGGYT
TRBJ2-5 | TRBV6-1 | TRBD2 | ASKLLAEYMETQY
TRBJ1-5 | TRBV18 | . | ASSPPLQNQPQH
TRBJ2-7 | TRBV11-2 | TRBD2 | ASSSGLAVYEQY
TRBJ2-5 | TRBV19 | TRBD1 | ASSIGTGWKTQY
TRBJ1-5 | TRBV28 | . | ASRFNQGPPQH
TRBJ1-2 | TRBV18 | . | ASGRGANYGYT
TRBJ2-1 | TRBV15 | TRBD2 | ATSSSYGTSQGSEQF
TRBJ2-2 | TRBV10-1 | TRBD2 | ASSDGSGSEIELF
TRBJ2-3 | TRBV2 | . | ASSGRRSSTDTQY
TRBJ1-1 | TRBV5-4 | . | ASSPQVNTEAF
TRBJ1-2 | TRBV5-1 | . | ASSPGQSNYGYT
TRBJ2-1 | TRBV27 | . | ASSFNYHNEQF
TRBJ2-3 | TRBV5-4 | TRBD2 | ASSFGGLAGVNPDTQY
TRBJ2-1 | TRBV30 | . | AWQINEQF
TRBJ1-2 | TRBV28 | . | ASSLRSGARGYT
TRBJ2-5 | TRBV5-5 | TRBD1 | ASSYGIGGPQETQY
TRBJ2-4 | TRBV7-9 | . | ASSRGGAKNIQY
TRBJ1-5 | TRBV6-1 | . | ASSPNTGSNQPQH
TRBJ1-3 | TRBV5-5 | . | ASSLDGVSGNTIY
TRBJ2-7 | TRBV18 | TRBD2 | ASSPPTSGSHEQY
TRBJ2-2 | TRBV10-2 | TRBD2 | ASVTSGITGELF
TRBJ1-5 | TRBV28 | . | ASSLISRGIGNQPQH
TRBJ2-7 | TRBV4-1 | TRBD1 | ASSQQPIRDRDNEQY
TRBJ2-1 | TRBV18 | . | ASSPLDSYNEQF
TRBJ1-1 | TRBV10-2 | . | ASSEERRNTEAF
TRBJ1-4 | TRBV6-6 | . | ASSLRGGRNEKLF
TRBJ1-2 | TRBV6-1 | . | ASNWDTYNYGYT
TRBJ1-3 | TRBV28 | . | ASSWDLSGNTIY
TRBJ1-1 | TRBV5-8 | . | ASSLGVGSNTEAF